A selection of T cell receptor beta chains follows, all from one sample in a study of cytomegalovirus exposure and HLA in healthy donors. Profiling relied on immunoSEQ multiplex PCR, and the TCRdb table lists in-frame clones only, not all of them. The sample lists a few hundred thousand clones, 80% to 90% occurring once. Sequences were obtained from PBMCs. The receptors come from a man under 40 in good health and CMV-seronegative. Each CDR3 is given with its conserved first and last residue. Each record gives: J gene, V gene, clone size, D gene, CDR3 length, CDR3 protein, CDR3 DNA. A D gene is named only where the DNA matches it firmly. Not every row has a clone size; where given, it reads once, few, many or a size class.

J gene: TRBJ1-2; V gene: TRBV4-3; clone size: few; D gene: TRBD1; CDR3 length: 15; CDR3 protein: CASSLFRTGEYGYTF; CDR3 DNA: TGCGCCAGCAGCCTTTTTCGCACAGGGGAGTATGGCTACACCTTC
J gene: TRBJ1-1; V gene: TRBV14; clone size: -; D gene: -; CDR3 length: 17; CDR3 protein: CASSQAGSWGRDIEAFF; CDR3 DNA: TGTGCCAGCAGCCAAGCGGGTAGCTGGGGCAGGGACATTGAAGCTTTCTTT
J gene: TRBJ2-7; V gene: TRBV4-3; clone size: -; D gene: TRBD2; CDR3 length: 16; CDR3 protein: CASSQESGANSYEQYF; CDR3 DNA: TGCGCCAGCAGCCAAGAGAGCGGGGCCAACTCCTACGAGCAGTACTTC
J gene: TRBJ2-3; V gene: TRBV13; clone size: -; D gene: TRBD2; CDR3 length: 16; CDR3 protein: CASSLRLAGFTDTQYF; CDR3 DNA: TGTGCCAGCAGCTTAAGACTAGCGGGGTTTACAGATACGCAGTATTTT
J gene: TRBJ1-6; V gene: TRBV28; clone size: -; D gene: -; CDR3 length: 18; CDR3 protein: CASSLRGGRGNRISPLHF; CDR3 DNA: TGTGCCAGCAGTTTAAGGGGGGGGCGGGGTAATCGTATTTCACCCCTCCACTTT
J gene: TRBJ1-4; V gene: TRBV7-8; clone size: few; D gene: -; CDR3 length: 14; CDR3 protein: CASSPLGQGEKLFF; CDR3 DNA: TGTGCCAGCAGCCCACTAGGCCAGGGGGAAAAACTGTTTTTT
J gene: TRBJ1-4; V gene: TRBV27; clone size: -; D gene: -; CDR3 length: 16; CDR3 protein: CASSLDMDSPNEKLFF; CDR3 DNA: TGTGCCAGCAGTCTGGATATGGACAGCCCTAATGAAAAACTGTTTTTT
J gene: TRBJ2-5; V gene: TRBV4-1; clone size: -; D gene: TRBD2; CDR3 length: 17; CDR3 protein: CASSQNQGGVRVETQYF; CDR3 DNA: TGCGCCAGCAGCCAAAATCAGGGAGGGGTAAGGGTTGAGACCCAGTACTTC
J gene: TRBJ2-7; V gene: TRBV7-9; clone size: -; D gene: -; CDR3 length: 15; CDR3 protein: CSSSLIIQGGYEQYF; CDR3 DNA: TGTTCCAGCAGCTTAATAATCCAGGGAGGATACGAGCAGTACTTC
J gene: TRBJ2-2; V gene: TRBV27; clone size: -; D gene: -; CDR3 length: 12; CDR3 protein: CASSPNTGELFF; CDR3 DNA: TGTGCCAGCAGTCCAAACACCGGGGAGCTGTTTTTT
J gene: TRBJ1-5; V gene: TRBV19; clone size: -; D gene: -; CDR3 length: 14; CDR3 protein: CASTPGHSNQPQHF; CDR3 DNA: TGTGCCAGTACTCCGGGACATAGCAATCAGCCCCAGCATTTT
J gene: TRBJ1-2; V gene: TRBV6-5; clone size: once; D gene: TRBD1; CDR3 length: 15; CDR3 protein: CASKSGQASNYGYTF; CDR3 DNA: TGTGCCAGCAAGAGCGGACAGGCTTCGAACTATGGCTACACCTTC
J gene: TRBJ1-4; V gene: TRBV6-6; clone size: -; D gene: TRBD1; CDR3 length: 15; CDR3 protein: CASSYQGATNEKLFF; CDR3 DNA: TGTGCCAGCAGCTATCAGGGGGCAACTAATGAAAAACTGTTTTTT
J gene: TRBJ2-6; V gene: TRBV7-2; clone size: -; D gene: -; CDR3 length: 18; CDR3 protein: CASSSQKPGLGGASVLTF; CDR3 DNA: TGTGCCAGCAGCTCCCAAAAGCCAGGTCTAGGTGGGGCCAGCGTCCTGACTTTC
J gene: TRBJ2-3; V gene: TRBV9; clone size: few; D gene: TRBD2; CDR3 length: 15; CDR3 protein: CASSGASGGADTQYF; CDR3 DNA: TGTGCCAGCAGCGGGGCTAGCGGGGGGGCAGATACGCAGTATTTT
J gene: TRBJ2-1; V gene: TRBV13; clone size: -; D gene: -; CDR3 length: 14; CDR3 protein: CASSLGRGYNEQFF; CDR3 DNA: TGTGCCAGCAGCTTAGGGCGTGGCTACAATGAGCAGTTCTTC
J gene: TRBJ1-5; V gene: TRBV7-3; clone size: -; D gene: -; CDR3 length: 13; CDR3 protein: CASSIRPGQPQHF; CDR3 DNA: TGTGCCAGCAGCATAAGGCCTGGTCAGCCCCAGCATTTT
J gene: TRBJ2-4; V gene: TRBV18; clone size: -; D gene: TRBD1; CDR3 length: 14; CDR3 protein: CASSPPTGRNIQYF; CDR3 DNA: TGTGCCAGCTCGCCACCGACAGGGCGGAACATTCAGTACTTC
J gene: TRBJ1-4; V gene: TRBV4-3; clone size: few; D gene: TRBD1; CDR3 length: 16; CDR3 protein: CASSQATGAANEKLFF; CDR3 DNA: TGCGCCAGCAGCCAGGCTACAGGGGCGGCTAATGAAAAACTGTTTTTT
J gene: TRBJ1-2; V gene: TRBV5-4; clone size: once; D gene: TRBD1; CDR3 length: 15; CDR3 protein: CASSFRDRDAYGYTF; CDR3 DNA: TGTGCCAGCAGCTTCCGGGACAGGGATGCCTATGGCTACACCTTC